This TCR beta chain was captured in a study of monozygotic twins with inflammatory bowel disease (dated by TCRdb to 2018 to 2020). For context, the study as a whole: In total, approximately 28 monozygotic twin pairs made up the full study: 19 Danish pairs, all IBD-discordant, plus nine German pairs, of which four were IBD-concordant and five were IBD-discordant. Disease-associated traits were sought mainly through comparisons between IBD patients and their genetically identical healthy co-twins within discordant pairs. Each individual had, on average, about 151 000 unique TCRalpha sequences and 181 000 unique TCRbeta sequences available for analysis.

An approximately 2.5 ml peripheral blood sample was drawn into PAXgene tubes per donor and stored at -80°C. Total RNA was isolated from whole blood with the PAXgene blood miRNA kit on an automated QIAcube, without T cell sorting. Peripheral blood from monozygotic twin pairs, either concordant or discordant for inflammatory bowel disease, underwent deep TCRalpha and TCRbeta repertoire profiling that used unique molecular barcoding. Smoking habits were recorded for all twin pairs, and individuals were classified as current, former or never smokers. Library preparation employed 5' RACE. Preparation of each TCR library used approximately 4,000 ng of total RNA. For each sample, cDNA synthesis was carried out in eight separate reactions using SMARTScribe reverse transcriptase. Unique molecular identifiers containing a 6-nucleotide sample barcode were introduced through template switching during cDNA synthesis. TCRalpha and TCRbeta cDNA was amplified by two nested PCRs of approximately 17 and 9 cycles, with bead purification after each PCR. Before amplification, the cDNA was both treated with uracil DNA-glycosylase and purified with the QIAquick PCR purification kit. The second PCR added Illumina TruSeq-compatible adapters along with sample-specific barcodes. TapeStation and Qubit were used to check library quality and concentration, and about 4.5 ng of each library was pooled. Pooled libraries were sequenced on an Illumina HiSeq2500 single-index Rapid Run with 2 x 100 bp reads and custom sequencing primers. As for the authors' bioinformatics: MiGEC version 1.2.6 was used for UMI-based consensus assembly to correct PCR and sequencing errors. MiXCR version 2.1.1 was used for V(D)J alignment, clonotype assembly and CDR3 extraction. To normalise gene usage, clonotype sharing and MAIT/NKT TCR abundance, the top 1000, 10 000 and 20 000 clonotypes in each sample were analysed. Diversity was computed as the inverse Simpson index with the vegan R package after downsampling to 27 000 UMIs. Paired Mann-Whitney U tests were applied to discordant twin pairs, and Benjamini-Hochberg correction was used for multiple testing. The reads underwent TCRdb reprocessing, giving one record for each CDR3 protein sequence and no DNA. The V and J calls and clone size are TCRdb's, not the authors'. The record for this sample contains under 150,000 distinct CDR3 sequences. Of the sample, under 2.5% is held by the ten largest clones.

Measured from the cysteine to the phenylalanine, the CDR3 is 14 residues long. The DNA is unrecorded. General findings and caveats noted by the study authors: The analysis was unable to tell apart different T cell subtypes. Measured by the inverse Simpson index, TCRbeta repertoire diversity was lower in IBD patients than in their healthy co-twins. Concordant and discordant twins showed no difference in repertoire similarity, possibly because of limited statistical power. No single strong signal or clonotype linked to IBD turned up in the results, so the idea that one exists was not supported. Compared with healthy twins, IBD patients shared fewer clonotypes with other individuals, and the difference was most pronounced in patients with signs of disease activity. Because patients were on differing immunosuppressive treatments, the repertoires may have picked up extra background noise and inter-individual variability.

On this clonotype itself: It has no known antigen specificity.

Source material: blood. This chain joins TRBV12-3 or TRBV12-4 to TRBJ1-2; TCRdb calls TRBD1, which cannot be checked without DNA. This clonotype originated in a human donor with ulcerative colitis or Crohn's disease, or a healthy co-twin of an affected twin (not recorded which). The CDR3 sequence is CASSPGQGAIGYTF.